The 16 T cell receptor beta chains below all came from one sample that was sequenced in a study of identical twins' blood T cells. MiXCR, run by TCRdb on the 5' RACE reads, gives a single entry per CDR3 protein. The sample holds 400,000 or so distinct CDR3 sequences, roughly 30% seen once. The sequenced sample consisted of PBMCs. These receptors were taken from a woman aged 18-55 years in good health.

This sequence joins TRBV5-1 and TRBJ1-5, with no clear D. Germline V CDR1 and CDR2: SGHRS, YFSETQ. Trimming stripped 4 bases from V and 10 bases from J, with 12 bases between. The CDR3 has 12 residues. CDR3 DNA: TGCGCCAGCAGCACCCAGGACGGACCCCAGCATTTT. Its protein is CASSTQDGPQHF.

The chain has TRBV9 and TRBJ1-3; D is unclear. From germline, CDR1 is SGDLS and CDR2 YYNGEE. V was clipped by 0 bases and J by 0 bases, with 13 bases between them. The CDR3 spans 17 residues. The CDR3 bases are TGTGCCAGCAGCGTAGCCCAACTGGGCCCCTCTGGAAACACCATATATTTT. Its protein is CASSVAQLGPSGNTIYF.

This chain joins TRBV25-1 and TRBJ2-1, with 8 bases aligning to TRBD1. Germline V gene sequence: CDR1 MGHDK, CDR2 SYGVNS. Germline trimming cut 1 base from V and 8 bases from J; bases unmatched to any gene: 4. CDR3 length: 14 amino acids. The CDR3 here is CASSEFQGADEQFF. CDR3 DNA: TGTGCCAGCAGTGAATTTCAGGGGGCTGATGAGCAGTTCTTC. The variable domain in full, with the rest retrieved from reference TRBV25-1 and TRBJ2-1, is EADIYQTPRYLVIGTGKKITLECSQTMGHDKMYWYQQDPGMELHLIHYSYGVNSTEKGDLSSESTVSRIRTEHFPLTLESARPSHTSQYLCASSEFQGADEQFFGPGTRLTVL.

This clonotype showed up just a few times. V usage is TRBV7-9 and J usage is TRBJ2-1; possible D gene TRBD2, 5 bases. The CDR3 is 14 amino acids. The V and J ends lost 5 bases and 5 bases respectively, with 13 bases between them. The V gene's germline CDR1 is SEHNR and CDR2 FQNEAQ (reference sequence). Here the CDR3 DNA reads TGTGCCAGCAGCCACCCTTTACTAGACAATGAGCAGTTCTTC. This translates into CASSHPLLDNEQFF.

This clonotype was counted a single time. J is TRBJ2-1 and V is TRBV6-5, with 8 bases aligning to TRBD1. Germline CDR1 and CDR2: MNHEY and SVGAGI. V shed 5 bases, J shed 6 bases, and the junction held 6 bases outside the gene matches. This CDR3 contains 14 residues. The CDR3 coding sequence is TGTGCCAGCAGTCGGGACAGGATTTTCAATGAGCAGTTCTTC. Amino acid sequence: CASSRDRIFNEQFF.

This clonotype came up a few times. The CDR3 bases are TGTGCCAGTAGTATCCAAGCGGGGGCTAGGCACAATGAGCAGTTCTTC. Encoded protein: CASSIQAGARHNEQFF. The chain couples TRBV19 to TRBJ2-1; 8 nucleotides agree with TRBD2. CDR1 LNHDA and CDR2 SQIVND come from the germline V gene (reference sequence). The CDR3 length is 16 residues. The trim removed 3 bases at V and 5 bases at J, leaving 9 bases unmatched. The variable domain in full, with the rest retrieved from reference TRBV19 and TRBJ2-1, is DGGITQSPKYLFRKEGQNVTLSCEQNLNHDAMYWYRQDPGQGLRLIYYSQIVNDFQKGDIAEGYSVSREKKESFPLTVTSAQKNPTAFYLCASSIQAGARHNEQFFGPGTRLTVL.

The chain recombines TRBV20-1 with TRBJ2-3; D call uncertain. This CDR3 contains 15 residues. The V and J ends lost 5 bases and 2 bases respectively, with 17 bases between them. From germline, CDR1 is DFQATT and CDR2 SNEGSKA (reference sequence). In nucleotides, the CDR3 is TGCAGTGCTCTCTTTGGCCGAGTCTTCACAGATACGCAGTATTTT. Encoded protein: CSALFGRVFTDTQYF.

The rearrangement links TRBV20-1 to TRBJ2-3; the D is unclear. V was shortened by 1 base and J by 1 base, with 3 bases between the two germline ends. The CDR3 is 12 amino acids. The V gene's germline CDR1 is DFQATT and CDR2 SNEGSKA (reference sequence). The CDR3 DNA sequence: TGCAGTGCTAGAGGGGGCACAGATACGCAGTATTTT. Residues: CSARGGTDTQYF.

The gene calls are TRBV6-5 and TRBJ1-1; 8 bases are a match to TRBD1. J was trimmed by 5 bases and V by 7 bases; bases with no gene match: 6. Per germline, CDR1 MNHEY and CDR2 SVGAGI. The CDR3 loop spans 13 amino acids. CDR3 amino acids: CASTQGAFTEAFF. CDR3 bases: TGTGCCAGCACCCAGGGGGCTTTTACTGAAGCTTTCTTT.

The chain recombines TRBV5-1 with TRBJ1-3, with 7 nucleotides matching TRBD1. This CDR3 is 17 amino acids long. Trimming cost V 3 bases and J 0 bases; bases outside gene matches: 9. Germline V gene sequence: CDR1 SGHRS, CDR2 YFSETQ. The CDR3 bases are TGCGCCAGCAGCTATAGTCCCGGGACAGCCTCTGGAAACACCATATATTTT. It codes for CASSYSPGTASGNTIYF.

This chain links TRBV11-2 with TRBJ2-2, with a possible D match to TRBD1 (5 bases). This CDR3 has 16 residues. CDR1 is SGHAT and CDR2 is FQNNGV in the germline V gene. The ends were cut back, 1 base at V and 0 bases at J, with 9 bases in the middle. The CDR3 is CASSLGYRSNTGELFF. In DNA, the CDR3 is TGTGCCAGCAGCTTAGGTTACAGGTCGAACACCGGGGAGCTGTTTTTT.

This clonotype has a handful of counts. The CDR3, as DNA: TGTGCCAGCACGTTTTTGGGACAGGGCAATGACTACACCTTC. It translates to CASTFLGQGNDYTF. The rearrangement uses TRBV2 and TRBJ1-2, with 9 bases matching TRBD1. The CDR3 sequence is 14 residues long. CDR1 is SNHLY and CDR2 is FYNNEI in the germline V gene. V was clipped by 7 bases and J by 10 bases; unmatched bases: 13.

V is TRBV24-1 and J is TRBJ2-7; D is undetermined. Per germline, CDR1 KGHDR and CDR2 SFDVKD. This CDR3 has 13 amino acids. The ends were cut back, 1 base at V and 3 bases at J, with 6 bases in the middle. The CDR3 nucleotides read TGTGCCACCAGTGATTTAATGATCTACGAGCAGTACTTC. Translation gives CATSDLMIYEQYF.

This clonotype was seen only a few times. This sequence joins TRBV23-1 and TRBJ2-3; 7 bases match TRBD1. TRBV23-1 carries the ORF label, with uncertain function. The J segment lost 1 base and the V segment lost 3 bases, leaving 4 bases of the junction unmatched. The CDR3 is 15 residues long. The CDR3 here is CASSQSGQRTDTQYF. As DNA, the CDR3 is TGCGCCAGCAGTCAGTCGGGACAGCGCACAGATACGCAGTATTTT.

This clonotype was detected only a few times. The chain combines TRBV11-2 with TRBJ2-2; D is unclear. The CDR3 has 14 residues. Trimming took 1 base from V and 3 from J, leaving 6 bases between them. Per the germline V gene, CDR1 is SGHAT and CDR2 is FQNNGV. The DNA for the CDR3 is TGTGCCAGCAGCTTAGCCAGGCACACCGGGGAGCTGTTTTTT. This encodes CASSLARHTGELFF. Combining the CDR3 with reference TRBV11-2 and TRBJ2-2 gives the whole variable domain EAGVAQSPRYKIIEKRQSVAFWCNPISGHATLYWYQQILGQGPKLLIQFQNNGVVDDSQLPKDRFSAERLKGVDSTLKIQPAKLEDSAVYLCASSLARHTGELFFGEGSRLTVL.

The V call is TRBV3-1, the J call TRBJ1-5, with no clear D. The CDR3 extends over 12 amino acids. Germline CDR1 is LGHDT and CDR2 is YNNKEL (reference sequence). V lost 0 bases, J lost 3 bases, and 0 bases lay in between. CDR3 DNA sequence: TGTGCCAGCAGCCAAGACAATCAGCCCCAGCATTTT. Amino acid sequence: CASSQDNQPQHF.